Listed below are T cell receptor beta chains from one sample, sequenced in a study of patients and donors after allogeneic stem cell transplantation. TCRdb re-derived calls from the RT-PCR reads in MiXCR, one entry per CDR3 protein. Among 150,000 to 200,000 distinct CDR3 sequences listed, approximately 28% were seen once. Sequencing was carried out using blood, either unsorted or a sorted T cell fraction (not recorded which). The receptor set was obtained from a human donor who was either an allogeneic HSCT recipient or a stem cell or donor lymphocyte infusion donor (not recorded which). It is not recorded whose cells these are; they may come from a transplant donor. Each CDR3 is given with its conserved first and last residue. A D gene is named only where the DNA matches it firmly. Part of the rows lack a size; the others show once, few, many or a class for expanded clones.

abundance	v_gene	j_gene	d_gene	CDR3aa	CDR3nt
few	TRBV27	TRBJ1-1	TRBD1	CASSRYRGFLEAFF	TGTGCCAGCAGTAGATACAGGGGCTTTTTAGAAGCTTTCTTT
-	TRBV7-2	TRBJ1-5	-	CASSLRIGGGQPQHF	TGTGCCAGCAGCTTAAGAATCGGGGGTGGTCAGCCCCAGCATTTT
few	TRBV9	TRBJ1-4	TRBD1	CASSGSGTGREKLFF	TGTGCCAGCAGCGGATCCGGGACAGGGAGGGAAAAACTGTTTTTT
few	TRBV6-2/TRBV6-3	TRBJ1-2	-	CASTTGNGYTF	TGTGCCAGCACCACGGGGAATGGCTACACCTTC
-	TRBV18	TRBJ1-5	-	CASSPNGNQPQHF	TGTGCCAGCTCACCGAACGGAAATCAGCCCCAGCATTTT
many	TRBV27	TRBJ1-1	-	CASSSVGLTEAFF	TGTGCCAGCAGTTCGGTAGGCCTCACTGAAGCTTTCTTT
-	TRBV5-1	TRBJ2-1	TRBD2	CASSLLASGGSYNEQFF	TGCGCCAGCAGCTTGCTTGCTAGCGGGGGCTCCTACAATGAGCAGTTCTTC
-	TRBV20-1	TRBJ2-7	-	CSASPSSYEQYF	TGCAGTGCTAGTCCCAGCTCCTACGAGCAGTACTTC
-	TRBV24-1	TRBJ2-1	-	CATSDSGTRLREQFF	TGTGCCACCAGTGACTCCGGGACTCGACTCCGGGAGCAGTTCTTC
few	TRBV12-3/TRBV12-4	TRBJ2-4	-	CASSHRGRQSNIQYF	TGTGCCAGCAGCCATCGGGGCAGACAATCAAACATTCAGTACTTC
-	TRBV5-1	TRBJ1-1	TRBD1	CASSQDRGLAEAFF	TGCGCCAGCAGCCAGGACAGGGGGCTCGCTGAAGCTTTCTTT
few	TRBV6-2/TRBV6-3	TRBJ2-1	TRBD2	CASRGGGAGGPWNEQFF	TGTGCCAGCAGGGGGGGCGGAGCGGGAGGGCCGTGGAATGAGCAGTTCTTC
few	TRBV28	TRBJ1-3	-	CASSLPLSGGNTIYF	TGTGCCAGCAGTTTACCCCTAAGCGGCGGAAACACCATATATTTT
once	TRBV6-2/TRBV6-3	TRBJ2-3	-	CASIGPTGTDTQYF	TGTGCCAGCATCGGGCCGACTGGCACAGATACGCAGTATTTT
-	TRBV20-1	TRBJ2-7	TRBD2	CSAGSGIAYEQYF	TGCAGTGCCGGTAGCGGGATTGCTTACGAGCAGTACTTC
few	TRBV29-1	TRBJ2-4	-	CSVASRLAKNIQYF	TGCAGCGTTGCAAGCCGACTAGCCAAAAACATTCAGTACTTC
-	TRBV7-2	TRBJ1-4	-	CASSLVRSATNEKLFF	TGTGCCAGCAGCTTAGTTCGGAGCGCAACTAATGAAAAACTGTTTTTT
-	TRBV20-1	TRBJ2-7	-	CSARDYGGSNYEQYF	TGCAGTGCTAGAGATTATGGCGGCTCAAACTACGAGCAGTACTTC
-	TRBV15	TRBJ2-5	-	CATSRDRGETQYF	TGTGCCACCAGCAGAGATAGGGGGGAGACCCAGTACTTC
-	TRBV15	TRBJ2-5	TRBD2	CATSRGISGYQETQYF	TGTGCCACCAGCAGAGGAATTAGCGGGTACCAAGAGACCCAGTACTTC
-	TRBV29-1	TRBJ2-7	TRBD2	CSVELAGGYEQYF	TGCAGCGTTGAACTAGCGGGGGGCTACGAGCAGTACTTC
few	TRBV7-9	TRBJ2-3	-	CASSLMDGATDTQYF	TGTGCCAGCAGCTTGATGGACGGAGCCACAGATACGCAGTATTTT
few	TRBV4-3	TRBJ2-3	-	CASSQDKGTDTQYF	TGCGCCAGCAGCCAAGATAAAGGAACAGATACGCAGTATTTT
-	TRBV4-3	TRBJ2-7	-	CASSQDSGAAYEQYF	TGCGCCAGCAGCCAAGATTCGGGGGCCGCCTACGAGCAGTACTTC
-	TRBV24-1	TRBJ2-3	TRBD1	CATSELDRETDTQYF	TGTGCCACCAGTGAACTGGACAGGGAGACAGATACGCAGTATTTT
few	TRBV7-9	TRBJ2-5	-	CASSLILGPKETQYF	TGTGCCAGCAGCTTAATCTTGGGGCCCAAAGAGACCCAGTACTTC
many	TRBV7-2	TRBJ1-4	-	CASSRSGLANEKLFF	TGTGCCAGCAGCCGTTCAGGGCTGGCTAATGAAAAACTGTTTTTT
-	TRBV29-1	TRBJ2-7	-	CSARQSYEQYF	TGCAGTGCTAGGCAGTCCTACGAGCAGTACTTC
-	TRBV7-6	TRBJ2-7	TRBD1	CASSLSPGTGLSYEQYF	TGTGCCAGCAGCTTGTCGCCGGGGACAGGGCTTTCCTACGAGCAGTACTTC
few	TRBV20-1	TRBJ2-3	-	CSARLQGPDTQYF	TGCAGTGCTAGGTTACAGGGCCCAGATACGCAGTATTTT
-	TRBV4-3	TRBJ2-1	-	CASSQDPGRRSNEQFF	TGCGCCAGCAGCCAAGACCCGGGACGGAGGTCCAATGAGCAGTTCTTC
few	TRBV19	TRBJ1-6	-	CASTTLRDAYNSPLHF	TGTGCCAGTACCACTCTCCGGGACGCTTATAATTCACCCCTCCACTTT
-	TRBV9	TRBJ1-2	-	CASSVDQGWGGYTF	TGTGCCAGCAGCGTAGATCAGGGTTGGGGTGGCTACACCTTC
few	TRBV12-3/TRBV12-4	TRBJ2-1	-	CASSSDRSYYNEQFF	TGTGCCAGCAGTTCCGACAGGAGCTATTACAATGAGCAGTTCTTC
many	TRBV4-2	TRBJ1-1	TRBD1	CASSQDRGRLMNTEAFF	TGTGCCAGCAGCCAAGATAGGGGGCGCCTAATGAACACTGAAGCTTTCTTT
-	TRBV10-3	TRBJ2-5	-	CATSSREETQYF	TGTGCCACCTCGTCCAGGGAAGAGACCCAGTACTTC
few	TRBV5-1	TRBJ2-7	TRBD2	CASSSQLAGVLYIYEQYF	TGCGCCAGCTCATCGCAACTAGCGGGAGTCCTCTACATTTACGAGCAGTACTTC
many	TRBV27	TRBJ2-7	-	CASSLSETDGYYEQYF	TGTGCCAGCAGTTTATCGGAGACAGACGGGTACTACGAGCAGTACTTC
few	TRBV7-9	TRBJ2-7	-	CASSSRDFRGYEQYF	TGTGCCAGCAGTAGCCGGGACTTCCGAGGCTACGAGCAGTACTTC
few	TRBV5-1	TRBJ2-5	TRBD1	CASLRQGGETQYF	TGCGCCAGCTTAAGACAGGGTGGAGAGACCCAGTACTTC
-	TRBV3-1	TRBJ2-3	TRBD1	CASSQQGDTQYF	TGTGCCAGCAGTCAACAGGGGGATACGCAGTATTTT
-	TRBV7-9	TRBJ2-3	-	CASSLATGPHTDTQYF	TGTGCCAGCAGCTTAGCCACAGGGCCCCACACAGATACGCAGTATTTT
few	TRBV29-1	TRBJ1-1	-	CSVPMNTEAFF	TGCAGCGTACCCATGAACACTGAAGCTTTCTTT